This paragraph reports one T cell receptor beta chain. The antigen is not known. UMI-tagged TRB cDNA libraries were built via 5' RACE. TCRdb re-called the 5' RACE reads and catalogs CDR3 proteins one per entry, DNA excluded. This sample's table reports 65,000 to 75,000 distinct CDR3 sequences. The sample originates from a study of CXCR3-negative and CXCR3-positive naive CD8 T cells. About the research overall: Summed over all libraries, TRB reads came to 130 million to 150 million, with about 1.5 +/- 0.3 million per library.

Whole-study results and caveats: Memory CD8+ cells showed much lower diversity, while both naive subsets displayed comparably high diversity. CXCR3-negative naive cells had less hydrophobic TRB CDR3s than did CXCR3-positive naive cells.

From germline, CDR1 is SGDLS and CDR2 YYNGEE. This CDR3 spans 12 amino acids. Naive CD8+ T cells had a CD45RO-CCR7+CD27+CD95- phenotype. The chain uses TRBV9 and TRBJ2-1. The clonotype originates from a human donor in good health. Some clones in this sample may be carry-over from other donors' samples. Sequenced material: naive CXCR3+ CD8+ T cells from blood. Indicated subset: CD45RO-CCR7+CD27+CD95- naive CD8+ T cells expressing CXCR3 (TNR3+). CDR3 loop: CASSRTYNEQFF.